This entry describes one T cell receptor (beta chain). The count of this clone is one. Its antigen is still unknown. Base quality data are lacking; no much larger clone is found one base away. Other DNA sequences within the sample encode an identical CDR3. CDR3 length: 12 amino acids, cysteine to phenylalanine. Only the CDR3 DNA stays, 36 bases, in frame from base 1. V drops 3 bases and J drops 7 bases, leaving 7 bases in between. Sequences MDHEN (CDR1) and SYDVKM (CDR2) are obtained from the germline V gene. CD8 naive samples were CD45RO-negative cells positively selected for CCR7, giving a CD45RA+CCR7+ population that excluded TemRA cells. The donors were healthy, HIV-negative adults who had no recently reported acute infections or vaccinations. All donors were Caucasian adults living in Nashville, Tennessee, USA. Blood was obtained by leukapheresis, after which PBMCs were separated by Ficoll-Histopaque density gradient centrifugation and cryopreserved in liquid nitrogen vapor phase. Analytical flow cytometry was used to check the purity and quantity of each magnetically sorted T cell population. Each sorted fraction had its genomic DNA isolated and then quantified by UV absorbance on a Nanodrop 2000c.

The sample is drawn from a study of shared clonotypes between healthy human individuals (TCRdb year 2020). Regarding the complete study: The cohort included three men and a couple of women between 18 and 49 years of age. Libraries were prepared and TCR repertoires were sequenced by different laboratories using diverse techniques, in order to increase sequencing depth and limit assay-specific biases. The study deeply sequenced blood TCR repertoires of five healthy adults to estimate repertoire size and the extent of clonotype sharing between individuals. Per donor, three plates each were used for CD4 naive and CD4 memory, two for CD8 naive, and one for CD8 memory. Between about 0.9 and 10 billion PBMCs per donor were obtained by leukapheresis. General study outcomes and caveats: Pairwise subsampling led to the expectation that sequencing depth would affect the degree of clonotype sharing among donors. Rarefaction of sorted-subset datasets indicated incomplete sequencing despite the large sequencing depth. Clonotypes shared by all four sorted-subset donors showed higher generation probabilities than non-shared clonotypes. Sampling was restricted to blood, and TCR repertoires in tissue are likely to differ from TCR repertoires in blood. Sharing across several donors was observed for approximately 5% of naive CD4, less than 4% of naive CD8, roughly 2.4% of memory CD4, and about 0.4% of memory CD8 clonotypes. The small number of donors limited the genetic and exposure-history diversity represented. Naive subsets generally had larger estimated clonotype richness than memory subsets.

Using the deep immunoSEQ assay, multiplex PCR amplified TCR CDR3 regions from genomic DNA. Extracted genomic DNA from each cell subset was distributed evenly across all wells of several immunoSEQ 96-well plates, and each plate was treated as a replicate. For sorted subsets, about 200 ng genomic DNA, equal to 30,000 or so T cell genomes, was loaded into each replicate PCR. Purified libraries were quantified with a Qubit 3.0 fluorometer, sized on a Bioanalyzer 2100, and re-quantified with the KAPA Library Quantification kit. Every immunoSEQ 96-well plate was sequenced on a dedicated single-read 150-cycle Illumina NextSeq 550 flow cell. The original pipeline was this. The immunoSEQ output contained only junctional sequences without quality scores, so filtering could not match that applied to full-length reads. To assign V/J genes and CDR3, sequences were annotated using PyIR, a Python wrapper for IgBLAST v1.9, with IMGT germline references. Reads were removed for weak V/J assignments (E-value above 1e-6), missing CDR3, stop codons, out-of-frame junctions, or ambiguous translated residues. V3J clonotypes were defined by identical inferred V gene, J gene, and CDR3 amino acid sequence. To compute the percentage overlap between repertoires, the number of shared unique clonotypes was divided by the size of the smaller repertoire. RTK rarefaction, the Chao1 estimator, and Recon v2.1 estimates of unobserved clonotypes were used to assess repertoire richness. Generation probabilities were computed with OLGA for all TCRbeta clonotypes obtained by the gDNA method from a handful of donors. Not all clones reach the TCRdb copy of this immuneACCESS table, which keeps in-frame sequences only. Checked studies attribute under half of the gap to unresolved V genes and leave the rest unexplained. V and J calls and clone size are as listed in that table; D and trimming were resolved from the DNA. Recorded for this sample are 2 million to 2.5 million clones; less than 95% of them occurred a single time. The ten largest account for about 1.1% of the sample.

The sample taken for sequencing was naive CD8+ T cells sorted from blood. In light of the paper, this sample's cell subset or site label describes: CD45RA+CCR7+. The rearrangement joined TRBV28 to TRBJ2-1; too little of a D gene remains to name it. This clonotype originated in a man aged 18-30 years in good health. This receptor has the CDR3 CASSFGRNEQFF. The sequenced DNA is TGTGCCAGCAGTTTCGGTCGAAATGAGCAGTTCTTC.